These 3 T cell receptor beta chains were all obtained from the same sample, sequenced in a study of T cells after yellow fever vaccination. MiXCR, applied by TCRdb to the 5' RACE reads, yields one record per CDR3 protein. The sample records a few hundred thousand distinct CDR3 sequences, roughly 4.3% being singletons. This specimen was PBMCs, taken 5 days after the yellow fever booster vaccination. These TCRs come from a man younger than 30 who received the YFV17D yellow fever vaccine.

The chain recombines TRBV20-1 with TRBJ2-3, with TRBD1 matching 8 bases. V gave up 2 bases and J gave up 4 bases; unmatched junction bases: 2. Germline loops: CDR1 DFQATT, CDR2 SNEGSKA (reference sequence). The CDR3 loop spans 13 amino acids. The DNA of the CDR3 is TGCAGTGCTAGACAGGGGGCCGCAGATACGCAGTATTTT. Its translation: CSARQGAADTQYF.

Only a few counts were recorded for this clonotype. The genes are TRBV20-1 and TRBJ1-1; D is perhaps TRBD1 (5 bases). V was cut by 2 bases and J by 7 bases, with 17 bases left in between. Per germline, CDR1 DFQATT and CDR2 SNEGSKA (reference sequence). The CDR3 is made up of 14 amino acids. This chain's CDR3 is CSARMSLGRGEAFF. The CDR3 DNA reads as TGCAGTGCTAGAATGAGCCTAGGGAGGGGTGAAGCTTTCTTT.

This clonotype was recorded a few times. The chain recombines TRBV12-3 or TRBV12-4 with TRBJ1-3; D might be TRBD1 (6 bases). The CDR3 covers 15 residues. With 5 bases removed from V and 4 bases from J, the gap between germline ends came to 15 bases. The CDR3 loop is CASSPGDNRGNTIYF. CDR3 bases: TGTGCCAGCAGTCCGGGGGACAATAGGGGAAACACCATATATTTT.